Shown below are 32 T cell receptor beta chains from a single sample sequenced in a study of regulatory T cells in long-lasting Graves disease. Stated time point: newly diagnosed GD, antithyroid drugs for less than 3 months. Preparation of the TCR library used RNA extracted from PBMCs. Both iRepertoire HTBI primers and Arm-PCR of CDR3 regions were used to build the TCR beta libraries. Each CDR3 protein gets one entry after TCRdb re-called the multiplex PCR reads with MiXCR. The data hold about 240,000 distinct CDR3 sequences, with over 20% observed a single time. This specimen was peripheral blood mononuclear cells (PBMCs), taken at new diagnosis, from a patient treated with antithyroid drugs. These receptors were obtained from a female donor with Graves disease.

This clonotype was recorded at least ten times. V and J are TRBV15 and TRBJ2-5, with 13 bases matching TRBD2. Germline CDR1 LNHNV, CDR2 YYDKDF (reference sequence). V gave up 1 base and J gave up 5 bases; unmatched junction bases: 4. CDR3 length: 16 residues. The CDR3 sequence: CATSRGGLAGAETQYF. The CDR3 DNA is TGTGCCACCAGCAGAGGAGGACTAGCGGGGGCTGAGACCCAGTACTTC.

A word on this clonotype: A clone one base away is much larger, so this may be a read error. This rearrangement joins TRBV6-2 or TRBV6-3 to TRBJ1-2; TRBD1 aligns across 9 bases. Germline CDR1 is MNHEY and CDR2 is SVGEGT. This CDR3 is built from 13 residues. The CDR3 spells CATARDRAYGYAF. CDR3 nucleotide sequence: TGTGCCACCGCCCGGGACAGGGCCTATGGCTACGCCTTC.

This clonotype has ten or more counts. The chain has TRBV7-2 and TRBJ1-5; the D gene is possibly TRBD1 (6 bases). CDR3 length: 16 residues. Per the germline V gene, CDR1 is SGHTA and CDR2 is FQGNSA. Trimming removed 0 bases from V and 1 base from J, with 10 bases in between. CDR3 region: CASSLAGGWSNQPQHF. Written as DNA, the CDR3 is TGTGCCAGCAGCTTAGCGGGGGGCTGGAGCAATCAGCCCCAGCATTTT.

This clonotype was counted only a few times. V and J are TRBV4-2 and TRBJ1-4, with D uncertain. CDR1 is LGHNA and CDR2 is YNFKEQ in the germline V gene. The CDR3 covers 18 residues. V was clipped by 3 bases and J by 6 bases, with 23 bases between them. The CDR3 region is CASSQNPPYGEGDEKLFF. CDR3 nucleotide sequence: TGTGCCAGCAGCCAGAATCCCCCCTATGGGGAAGGAGATGAAAAACTGTTTTTT.

V usage is TRBV5-1 and J usage is TRBJ2-5, with 9 bases that match TRBD2. The J call is doubtful: the DNA matches TRBJ2-1 better. This CDR3 comprises 16 residues. Germline CDR1 SGHRS, CDR2 YFSETQ. The DNA for the CDR3 is TGCGCCAGCAGCTATGCGGGAGGGACTAGCACCGATGAGCAGTTCTTC. The encoded protein is CASSYAGGTSTDEQFF.

The chain employs TRBV28 and TRBJ1-2; D is possibly TRBD1 (5 bases). V gave up 3 bases and J gave up 5 bases, with 13 bases separating them. The CDR3 covers 14 residues. Germline V gives CDR1 MDHEN, CDR2 SYDVKM. Here the CDR3 reads CASSFLGERYGYTF. The CDR3 DNA is TGTGCCAGCAGTTTTCTAGGGGAGAGGTATGGCTACACCTTC.

This clonotype was detected only a few times. This chain connects TRBV6-1 to TRBJ1-5; weak D call: TRBD1 (5 bases). V lost 4 bases to trimming and J lost 7 bases, with 14 bases between them. Germline V CDR1 and CDR2: MNHNS, SASEGT. The CDR3 is made up of 14 amino acids. CDR3 amino acids: CASSGAGSHQPQHF. For the CDR3, the DNA is TGTGCCAGCAGTGGGGCAGGGAGTCACCAGCCCCAGCATTTT.

This clonotype was detected only a few times. V gene TRBV5-6 combines with J gene TRBJ2-5, with a possible D match to TRBD2 (6 bases). Germline-derived CDR1 and CDR2 are SGHDT and YYEEEE. Trimming shortened V by 3 bases and J by 5 bases, and 11 bases separated the two germline ends. The CDR3 sequence is 13 residues long. In DNA form, the CDR3 reads TGTGCCAGCAGCTGGGGGGTTGAGGAGACCCAGTACTTC. Translation: CASSWGVEETQYF.

This clonotype has at least ten counts. CDR3 in amino acids: CASRGRAGDGQETQYF. The CDR3, as DNA: TGTGCCAGCAGGGGGAGGGCAGGGGATGGTCAAGAGACCCAGTACTTC. V usage is TRBV2 and J usage is TRBJ2-5; tentative D call: TRBD2 (7 bases). The germline V gene has CDR1 SNHLY and CDR2 FYNNEI. The CDR3 consists of 16 residues. Deletions cut 6 bases from V and 2 bases from J, with 19 bases between. The full variable domain, with the rest looked up from reference TRBV2 and TRBJ2-5, is EPEVTQTPSHQVTQMGQEVILRCVPISNHLYFYWYRQILGQKVEFLVSFYNNEISEKSEIFDDQFSVERPDGSNFTLKIRSTKLEDSAMYFCASRGRAGDGQETQYFGPGTRLLVL.

This clonotype showed up just a few times. This rearrangement joins TRBV5-1 to TRBJ2-7; 9 positions agree with TRBD1. This CDR3 has 14 amino acids. V trimming: 5 bases; J trimming: 6 bases; junction bases outside the gene matches: 9. The germline CDR1 and CDR2 sequences are SGHRS and YFSETQ. This chain's CDR3 is CASRSGTGMFEQYF. CDR3 nucleotides: TGCGCCAGCAGATCCGGGACAGGGATGTTCGAGCAGTACTTC.

This clonotype was found many times. The chain employs TRBV6-9 and TRBJ1-6; D is unresolved. The V gene's germline CDR1 is MNHGY and CDR2 SVAAGI. Trimming pared 3 bases from V and 8 bases from J, leaving 8 bases between. The CDR3 length is 13 residues. The CDR3 here is CASSYPTYSPLHF. DNA of the CDR3: TGTGCCAGCAGTTACCCTACCTATTCACCCCTCCACTTT.

Notes on this clonotype: This is likely an artifact of a read error, given a far larger clone one base away. The V and J genes are TRBV7-8 and TRBJ1-2, with D perhaps matching TRBD1 (5 bases). Per germline, CDR1 SGHVS and CDR2 FQNEAQ. V lost 7 bases to trimming and J lost 2 bases, with 17 bases between them. This CDR3 is built from 15 residues. The CDR3 DNA follows: TGTGCCAGCAATCAGGACCCGGGACGGAACTATGGCTACACCTTC. This sequence encodes CASNQDPGRNYGYTF.

This clonotype was found a few times. This chain joins TRBV10-3 and TRBJ2-5, with 10 nucleotides matching TRBD2. The CDR3 is 18 amino acids. Germline V gene sequence: CDR1 ENHRY, CDR2 SYGVKD. Trimming took 3 bases from V and 2 from J; bases not matched to a gene: 12. The CDR3 loop is CAISDSTSGGAGQETQYF. In DNA form, the CDR3 reads TGTGCCATCAGTGACTCGACGAGCGGGGGGGCCGGGCAAGAGACCCAGTACTTC.

The chain has TRBV4-3 and TRBJ1-1; no clear D gene. CDR3 length equals 14 residues. Trimming cost V 2 bases and J 1 base, with 8 bases left between them. Germline-derived CDR1 and CDR2 are LGHNA and YSLEER. This CDR3 reads CASSQKRANTEAFF. The DNA for the CDR3 is TGCGCCAGCAGCCAAAAACGGGCGAACACTGAAGCTTTCTTT.

In its sample, this clonotype was seen many times. The rearrangement joins TRBV6-2 or TRBV6-3 to TRBJ2-7; possibly TRBD1 or TRBD2 for D (6 bases each). The CDR3 covers 12 residues. V was clipped by 5 bases and J by 7 bases, with 12 bases between them. Looked up from germline, CDR1 is MNHEY and CDR2 is SVGEGT. The DNA of the CDR3 is TGTGCCAGCAGTGTATGGGGGGCTGAGCAGTACTTC. The encoded protein is CASSVWGAEQYF.

This clonotype has at least ten counts. This chain connects TRBV3-1 to TRBJ1-1, with TRBD1 identical over 9 bases. The CDR3 has 14 residues. V was pared by 3 bases and J by 5 bases, with 4 bases of the junction left unmatched. Germline CDR1 reads LGHDT; CDR2 reads YNNKEL (reference sequence). The CDR3 loop is CASSQTGGETEAFF. CDR3 nucleotides: TGTGCCAGCAGCCAGACAGGGGGGGAGACTGAAGCTTTCTTT.

This clonotype was recorded a few times. V and J are TRBV5-4 and TRBJ2-3; 11 bases are shared with TRBD2. Germline-derived CDR1 and CDR2 are SGHNT and YYREEE (reference sequence). V shed 2 bases and J 4 bases; nucleotides not matched to a gene: 6. The CDR3 covers 16 residues. The CDR3 nucleotides are TGTGCCAGCAGCTTTCCGGGACTAGCGGTCCCAGATACGCAGTATTTT. Amino acid sequence: CASSFPGLAVPDTQYF. Filled out from reference TRBV5-4 and TRBJ2-3, the complete variable domain reads ETGVTQSPTHLIKTRGQQVTLRCSSQSGHNTVSWYQQALGQGPQFIFQYYREEENGRGNFPPRFSGLQFPNYSSELNVNALELDDSALYLCASSFPGLAVPDTQYFGPGTRLTVL.

This clonotype was seen ten or more times. A read error may account for a junction end that differs from germline. This chain links TRBV5-1 with TRBJ2-3; a weak D match, TRBD1 (6 bases). Per germline, CDR1 SGHRS and CDR2 YFSETQ. This CDR3 has 16 amino acids. Here the CDR3 reads CASSLGAGVAADTQYF. The CDR3 region has the DNA TGTGCCAGCAGCTTAGGCGCAGGGGTGGCGGCAGATACGCAGTATTTT. Using reference TRBV5-1 and TRBJ2-3 for the parts outside the CDR3, the full variable domain is KAGVTQTPRYLIKTRGQQVTLSCSPISGHRSVSWYQQTPGQGLQFLFEYFSETQRNKGNFPGRFSGRQFSNSRSEMNVSTLELGDSALYLCASSLGAGVAADTQYFGPGTRLTVL.

This clonotype was seen many times. V usage is TRBV20-1 and J usage is TRBJ2-7, with TRBD2 as a possible D gene (6 bases). CDR3 length: 15 residues. Germline CDR1 and CDR2: DFQATT and SNEGSKA (reference sequence). V was clipped by 4 bases and J by 3 bases, with 19 bases between them. The chain's CDR3 is CSAIPPGTSFYEQYF. CDR3 coding DNA: TGCAGTGCTATCCCGCCCGGGACTTCTTTCTACGAGCAGTACTTC.

CDR3 protein: CASSTRTGSTEAFF. DNA of the CDR3: TGTGCCAGCAGCACTAGGACAGGGAGCACTGAAGCTTTCTTT. This chain joins TRBV14 and TRBJ1-1; TRBD1 aligns across 8 bases. Losses at the gene ends were 5 bases for V and 4 bases for J; bases not matched to a gene: 6. The germline gives CDR1 SGHDN, CDR2 FVKESK. The CDR3 is made up of 14 amino acids.

This clonotype appeared many times. This chain joins TRBV6-2 or TRBV6-3 and TRBJ2-4; 9 bases align to TRBD1. Per the germline V gene, CDR1 is MNHEY and CDR2 is SVGEGT. The CDR3 is made up of 15 amino acids. V lost 5 bases and J lost 2; bases outside the gene matches: 4. Written as DNA, the CDR3 is TGTGCCAGCAGTCACAGGGGGCCCTCCAAAAACATTCAGTACTTC. Translation gives CASSHRGPSKNIQYF.

V gene TRBV3-2 combines with J gene TRBJ2-4; TRBD1, the D gene given by the table, was not confirmed from the DNA. TRBV3-2 is given as a pseudogene. This CDR3 has 17 residues. CDR3 nucleotide sequence: TGTGCCAGCAGCCCGTCCGTGGACAGGGGAAGCAAAAACATTCAGTACTTC. Residues: CASSPSVDRGSKNIQYF.

The V call is TRBV19, the J call TRBJ1-4; TRBD1 is a possible D gene (5 bases). The germline CDR1 and CDR2 sequences are LNHDA and SQIVND (reference sequence). The CDR3 consists of 17 residues. V was pared by 5 bases and J by 6 bases, with 22 bases between. The CDR3 protein is CASSPGRSGIGDEKLFF. The CDR3 nucleotides are TGTGCCAGTAGTCCAGGCAGATCCGGGATAGGGGATGAAAAACTGTTTTTT.

This clonotype was detected ten times or more. The chain is built from TRBV24-1 and TRBJ2-7; no definite D call. Per the germline V gene, CDR1 is KGHDR and CDR2 is SFDVKD. The CDR3 has 14 amino acids. The V and J ends lost 9 bases and 4 bases respectively, with 18 bases between them. The CDR3 loop is CATYTTWGWYEQYF. The DNA of the CDR3 is TGTGCCACCTATACTACATGGGGTTGGTACGAGCAGTACTTC.

CDR3 region: CASSQRQGASGANVLTF. The DNA for the CDR3 is TGCGCCAGCAGCCAACGACAGGGCGCCTCTGGGGCCAACGTCCTGACTTTC. This sequence joins TRBV4-3 and TRBJ2-6, with 7 bases matching TRBD1. CDR3 size: 17 residues. Germline-derived CDR1 and CDR2 are LGHNA and YSLEER. The junction had 4 bases not matched to a gene; V was cut back by 2 bases and J by 0 bases.

This clonotype was picked up many times. The chain has TRBV18 and TRBJ2-7; 9 nucleotides line up with TRBD1. CDR3 length: 13 amino acids. Per the germline V gene, CDR1 is KGHSH and CDR2 is LQKENI. V trimming: 8 bases; J trimming: 4 bases; junction bases outside the gene matches: 6. Here the CDR3 reads CASAQGASYEQYF. The CDR3 nucleotides are TGTGCCAGCGCACAGGGGGCTAGTTACGAGCAGTACTTC.

V is TRBV2 and J is TRBJ2-5; 16 bases match TRBD2. The CDR3 is made up of 18 amino acids. V lost 6 bases and J lost 5; bases outside the gene matches: 12. The germline CDR1 and CDR2 sequences are SNHLY and FYNNEI. The CDR3 DNA reads TGTGCCAGCAGCGTCGGGACTAGCGGGAGGGGCGACGGGGAGACCCAGTACTTC. Its translation: CASSVGTSGRGDGETQYF.

This clonotype was picked up many times. The rearrangement joins TRBV12-3 or TRBV12-4 to TRBJ1-3; D call uncertain. The CDR3 totals 14 residues. Trimming pared 6 bases from V and 2 bases from J, leaving 11 bases between. CDR3 residues: CASSELQAGNTIYF. In nucleotides, the CDR3 is TGTGCCAGCAGCGAGCTCCAGGCTGGAAACACCATATATTTT.

In regard to this clonotype: It may be a read error: a sequence one base away is much more abundant. The rearrangement links TRBV6-9 to TRBJ2-7; D is unclear. Looked up from germline, CDR1 is MNHGY and CDR2 is SVAAGI. The V and J ends lost 4 bases and 2 bases respectively, with 9 bases between them. The CDR3 is 13 residues long. This chain's CDR3 is CASSCTSAYEQYF. The CDR3 coding sequence is TGTGCCAGCAGTTGCACATCGGCCTACGAGCAGTACTTC.

There are many counts of this clonotype. CDR3 bases: TGCGCCAGCAGCTTGGGGTCAACAGGCGAGCAGTACTTC. Residues: CASSLGSTGEQYF. The chain is built from TRBV5-1 and TRBJ2-7; D possibly corresponds to TRBD1 (5 bases). Germline assignment: CDR1 SGHRS and CDR2 YFSETQ. V shed 0 bases and J shed 6 bases, with 10 bases lying between them. This CDR3 contains 13 residues.

This clonotype came up a few times. One base away lies a much larger clone, so this may be a sequencing read error. V gene TRBV20-1 combines with J gene TRBJ2-1; 10 nucleotides match TRBD2. The CDR3 is made up of 15 amino acids. Germline values: CDR1 DFQATT, CDR2 SNEGSKA (reference sequence). CDR3 DNA: TGCAGTGTTAGCACCCCTAGCGGGGGTTACAATGAGCAGCTCTTC. Translated, it gives CSVSTPSGGYNEQLF.

This clonotype was detected ten times or more. The chain recombines TRBV7-9 with TRBJ1-3, with D perhaps matching TRBD1 (6 bases). Germline CDR1 SEHNR, CDR2 FQNEAQ (reference sequence). This CDR3 is built from 16 residues. Trimming took off 0 bases at V and 2 bases at J, with 11 bases between the two ends. The CDR3 is CASSLANRAAGNTIYF. CDR3 coding DNA: TGTGCCAGCAGCTTAGCGAACAGGGCGGCTGGAAACACCATATATTTT.